This T cell receptor beta chain stems from a study of blood T cell repertoires in COVID-19. At the level of the study: From the United States, Italy and Spain came samples of acute and convalescent COVID-19.

The CDR3 contains 15 residues. Looked up from germline, CDR1 is SGHTA and CDR2 is FQGNSA. Trimming cost V 2 bases and J 2 bases; bases outside gene matches: 3. How the authors handled the data: Estimates of nucleated cell counts were drawn from the amplification of reference gene primers. Method: immunoSEQ multiplex PCR; TCRdb's copy keeps in-frame clones and lacks some. V and J calls and clone size are as listed in that table; D and trimming were resolved from the DNA. The sample yields under 250,000 clones, 70% to 90% seen once. Sequences were obtained from peripheral blood. V usage is TRBV7-2 and J usage is TRBJ2-1, with 7 nucleotides matching TRBD2. This TCR was recovered from an older woman with active or convalescent COVID-19. This CDR3 is CASSLTGLTYNEQFF. Written as DNA, the CDR3 is TGTGCCAGCAGCTTAACGGGACTAACCTACAATGAGCAGTTCTTC.